This TCR beta chain was documented in a study of beta chain features in type 1 diabetes. Overall study: Age, gender and cell yields were alike across patients and healthy donors. Regarding the study as a whole: Across all four CD4+ subsets, people with type 1 diabetes showed modestly shorter TCRB CDR3s.

To note about this clone: What it binds is unknown.

Expressed TCRB transcripts got sequenced, as all isolated RNA was reverse transcribed. The average read count of naive, central memory and regulatory T cell samples was about 3.57 million. Libraries were prepared by immunoSEQ multiplex PCR; TCRdb keeps only in-frame clonotypes and omits some of them. Of 130,000 to 150,000 clones listed, 10% to 15% are singletons. V lost 10 bases and J lost 3, with 15 bases in between. Germline V gene lookup returns CDR1 ENHRY and CDR2 SYGVKD. The CDR3 is 14 residues long. The chain couples TRBV10-3 to TRBJ2-2; possibly TRBD1 for D (6 bases). This TCR derives from a man aged 18 to 30 with type 1 diabetes. Input material: central memory CD4+ T cells from blood. CDR3 DNA: TGTGCCACGGCAGGGGAAAGAGACACCGGGGAGCTGTTTTTT. Translating gives CATAGERDTGELFF.